The rows below give T cell receptor beta chains drawn from one sample of a study of shared clonotypes between healthy human individuals. Data came from immunoSEQ multiplex PCR; TCRdb stores just in-frame clones and leaves some out. The repertoire consists of some 2,400,000 clones, with approximately 95% occurring once and the leading ten covering 0.1% to 0.15%. The sequencing input was naive CD4+ T cells sorted from blood. Every receptor here comes from a young man in good health. CDR3s leave out the opening cysteine and the closing phenylalanine or tryptophan.

>TRBV18
ASSRAGQGSSSPLH
>TRBV7-6
ASSPGVGPPDTQY
>TRBV28
ASSSAEGYNSPLH
>TRBV7-2
ASSLVVSGRGTYEQY
>TRBV18
ASSPRGSEQY
>TRBV2
ASSMRTGYSGNTIY
>TRBV18
ASSPSGGYGYT
>TRBV7-9
ASSLSGGGLREQY
>TRBV30
AWLSGRNEQF
>TRBV29-1
SVTGLRNEQF
>TRBV18
ASSPQGLLSSYEQY
>TRBV6-6
ASSPRDRTQPQH
>TRBV30
AWSPQGRYEQY